These 17 T cell receptor beta chains share one sample of origin, sequenced in a study of shared clonotypes between healthy human individuals. Method: immunoSEQ multiplex PCR; TCRdb's copy keeps in-frame clones and lacks some. The table lists about 2 million clones, approximately 94% of them singletons. Terminally differentiated effector memory CD45RA+ cells were left out of the naive CD8 fraction, which was CD45RO-negative and positively selected for CCR7. Material: naive CD8+ T cells sorted from blood. The receptor source for this set is a man in his late teens or twenties in good health.

The chain couples TRBV4-1 to TRBJ2-3; 9 bases are shared with TRBD2. The V segment lost 0 bases and the J segment 1 base; nucleotides outside the gene matches: 5. The germline CDR1 and CDR2 sequences are MGHRA and YSYEKL. The CDR3 totals 17 residues. As DNA, the CDR3 is TGCGCCAGCAGCCAAGATCGATCTAGCGGGGGCACAGATACGCAGTATTTT. It yields the protein CASSQDRSSGGTDTQYF.

The chain has TRBV28 and TRBJ1-1, with a tentative D call TRBD1 (5 bases). The CDR3 contains 14 residues. The ends were cut back, 4 bases at V and 6 bases at J, with 15 bases in the middle. Germline V gene sequence: CDR1 MDHEN, CDR2 SYDVKM. This CDR3 is CASSSLGAGAEAFF. The CDR3, as DNA: TGTGCCAGCAGTTCCCTCGGGGCTGGCGCTGAAGCTTTCTTT.

This chain links TRBV6-5 with TRBJ2-5, with a possible D match to TRBD1 (7 bases). In germline, CDR1 is MNHEY, CDR2 SVGAGI. The germline V and J ends were trimmed by 6 bases and 5 bases, with 13 bases remaining between them. This CDR3 is built from 13 residues. CDR3 coding DNA: TGTGCCAGCAGCCAGGGGGGCCGGGAGACCCAGTACTTC. Protein: CASSQGGRETQYF.

J is TRBJ2-7 and V is TRBV4-1, with D possibly being TRBD1 (6 bases). Per the germline V gene, CDR1 is MGHRA and CDR2 is YSYEKL. The CDR3 covers 15 residues. Trimming left V 0 bases short and J 3 bases short, with 12 bases between. The CDR3 sequence is CASSQDPTGNYEQYF. The CDR3, as DNA: TGCGCCAGCAGCCAAGATCCGACAGGTAACTACGAGCAGTACTTC.

This sequence joins TRBV2 and TRBJ2-3; TRBD2 matches at 9 bases. Germline V lookup: CDR1 SNHLY, CDR2 FYNNEI. Trimming at V came to 7 bases and at J to 6 bases, leaving 17 bases not matched to a gene. This CDR3 is 17 amino acids long. CDR3 DNA sequence: TGTGCCAGCACCCGACTAGCGGTCCCGGGGGAGGCGGATACGCAGTATTTT. This codes for CASTRLAVPGEADTQYF.

The genes are TRBV5-6 and TRBJ1-6; perhaps TRBD1 as D (5 bases). This CDR3 comprises 17 residues. V shed 1 base and J shed 0 bases, with 11 bases lying between them. The germline gives CDR1 SGHDT, CDR2 YYEEEE. This chain's CDR3 is CASSLWGGNSYNSPLHF. DNA for the CDR3: TGTGCCAGCAGCTTGTGGGGGGGGAACTCCTATAATTCACCCCTCCACTTT.

This rearrangement joins TRBV5-1 to TRBJ2-7; D gene ambiguous. Germline CDR1 is SGHRS and CDR2 is YFSETQ. V dropped 2 bases and J dropped 3 bases, with 12 bases sitting between them. This CDR3 has 14 residues. This CDR3 is CASSFSADVYEQYF. The CDR3 nucleotides are TGCGCCAGCAGCTTCTCGGCTGACGTCTACGAGCAGTACTTC.

The CDR3 DNA sequence: TGCGCCAGCAGCTTGGCTAGCGGGAGTCGCAATGAGCAGTTCTTC. Residues: CASSLASGSRNEQFF. The chain joins TRBV5-1 to TRBJ2-1, with TRBD2 matching over 10 bases. V shed 0 bases and J 6 bases; nucleotides not matched to a gene: 3. The CDR3 is 15 amino acids. Germline CDR1 SGHRS, CDR2 YFSETQ.

In the case of this clone: Other DNA sequences in the same sample also yield this CDR3. This chain joins TRBV11-2 and TRBJ2-5; D is perhaps TRBD1 or TRBD2 (5 bases each). Looked up from germline, CDR1 is SGHAT and CDR2 is FQNNGV. Trimming pared 6 bases from V and 4 bases from J, leaving 6 bases between. The CDR3 totals 11 residues. The CDR3 DNA sequence: TGTGCCAGCAGTGGGGGAGAGACCCAGTACTTC. It yields the protein CASSGGETQYF.

The rearrangement uses TRBV10-1 and TRBJ2-1, with 7 bases lining up with TRBD2. The CDR3 length is 14 residues. J was trimmed by 8 bases and V by 11 bases; bases with no gene match: 15. The germline V gene encodes CDR1 WNHNN and CDR2 SYGVQD (reference sequence). This chain's CDR3 is CASHSGPRIDEQFF. The CDR3 coding sequence is TGCGCCTCCCATAGCGGGCCCCGAATCGATGAGCAGTTCTTC.

The V call is TRBV5-1, the J call TRBJ2-7; the match to TRBD2 covers 10 bases. The CDR3 length is 15 residues. After removal of 1 base from V and 4 bases from J, the junction contained 5 bases not matched to a gene. Germline V gene sequence: CDR1 SGHRS, CDR2 YFSETQ. CDR3 sequence reads: CASSLSSGSRYEQYF. CDR3 bases: TGCGCCAGCAGCTTGTCTAGCGGGAGTAGGTACGAGCAGTACTTC. Drawing the rest from reference TRBV5-1 and TRBJ2-7, the complete variable domain is KAGVTQTPRYLIKTRGQQVTLSCSPISGHRSVSWYQQTPGQGLQFLFEYFSETQRNKGNFPGRFSGRQFSNSRSEMNVSTLELGDSALYLCASSLSSGSRYEQYFGPGTRLTVT.

The V gene is TRBV6-4, the J gene TRBJ2-3, with D unresolved. The CDR3 is 14 residues long. V was shortened by 10 bases and J by 4 bases, with 18 bases between the two germline ends. Germline V CDR1 and CDR2: MRHNA, SNTAGT. The chain's CDR3 is CAIRRLSGADTQYF. The CDR3, as DNA: TGTGCCATCCGGCGGTTGTCGGGTGCAGATACGCAGTATTTT.

The chain uses TRBV5-4 and TRBJ2-2; D remains unclear. V lost 1 base and J 9 bases, leaving 7 bases between the germline ends. There are 12 residues in the CDR3. Germline V gene sequence: CDR1 SGHNT, CDR2 YYREEE (reference sequence). The CDR3 sequence: CASSLSSRELFF. In nucleotides, the CDR3 is TGTGCCAGCAGCTTGAGTAGCCGGGAGCTGTTTTTT.

Notes on this clone: Other nucleotide sequences in the sample specify the same CDR3. The chain links TRBV4-1 to TRBJ1-5, with D uncertain. V dropped 0 bases and J dropped 5 bases, with 8 bases sitting between them. There are 14 residues in the CDR3. CDR1 is MGHRA, CDR2 YSYEKL, per germline. CDR3 sequence (DNA): TGCGCCAGCAGCCAAGAAGGGAGGGATCAGCCCCAGCATTTT. It translates to CASSQEGRDQPQHF.

This chain uses TRBV5-8 with TRBJ1-1, with D possibly TRBD1 on 5 matching bases. The germline gives CDR1 SGHTS, CDR2 YDEGEE. Trimming removed 4 bases at V and 5 bases at J, with 12 bases between. This CDR3 spans 13 amino acids. The CDR3 DNA sequence: TGTGCCAGCAGCCTGGGGCTTGGAACTGAAGCTTTCTTT. Its protein is CASSLGLGTEAFF.

The chain couples TRBV4-2 to TRBJ1-1; D is ambiguous. The V gene's germline CDR1 is LGHNA and CDR2 YNFKEQ. This CDR3 is 16 amino acids long. V dropped 0 bases and J dropped 0 bases, with 11 bases sitting between them. This CDR3 is CASSQDKAAMNTEAFF. CDR3 DNA: TGTGCCAGCAGCCAAGATAAGGCAGCAATGAACACTGAAGCTTTCTTT.

This clone occurred once. J is TRBJ2-1 and V is TRBV5-6; tentative D call: TRBD2 (6 bases). The CDR3 spans 15 residues. Trimming took 5 bases from V and 2 from J, leaving 14 bases between them. Germline assignment: CDR1 SGHDT and CDR2 YYEEEE. The CDR3 is CASSTWDSAYNEQFF. The CDR3 nucleotides read TGTGCCAGCAGTACCTGGGACTCCGCCTACAATGAGCAGTTCTTC.